This T cell receptor (beta chain) was sequenced during a study of long-term antiretroviral therapy in people with HIV. Study background: There is a gap of about a decade between the earliest samples and the later 2015 immediate-ART recommendation.

The run of the v3.0 immunoSEQ assay was at survey level. Libraries were prepared by immunoSEQ multiplex PCR; TCRdb keeps only in-frame clonotypes and omits some of them. Among approximately 21,000 clones listed, about nine tenths were seen once. Trimming took 6 bases from V and 1 from J, leaving 16 bases between them. Germline CDR1 SNHLY, CDR2 FYNNEI. The CDR3 runs to 15 residues. The chain combines TRBV2 with TRBJ2-7; possibly TRBD1 for D (6 bases). The source was unsorted PBMCs, collected about 4.5 years before starting antiretroviral therapy. The sequence came from a woman aged 25 to 39 with HIV. CDR3 in DNA: TGTGCCAGCAGATCTAAACAGGGTTTTTCCTACGAGCAGTACTTC. Translated, it gives CASRSKQGFSYEQYF. Using reference TRBV2 and TRBJ2-7 for the parts outside the CDR3, the full variable domain is EPEVTQTPSHQVTQMGQEVILRCVPISNHLYFYWYRQILGQKVEFLVSFYNNEISEKSEIFDDQFSVERPDGSNFTLKIRSTKLEDSAMYFCASRSKQGFSYEQYFGPGTRLTVT.